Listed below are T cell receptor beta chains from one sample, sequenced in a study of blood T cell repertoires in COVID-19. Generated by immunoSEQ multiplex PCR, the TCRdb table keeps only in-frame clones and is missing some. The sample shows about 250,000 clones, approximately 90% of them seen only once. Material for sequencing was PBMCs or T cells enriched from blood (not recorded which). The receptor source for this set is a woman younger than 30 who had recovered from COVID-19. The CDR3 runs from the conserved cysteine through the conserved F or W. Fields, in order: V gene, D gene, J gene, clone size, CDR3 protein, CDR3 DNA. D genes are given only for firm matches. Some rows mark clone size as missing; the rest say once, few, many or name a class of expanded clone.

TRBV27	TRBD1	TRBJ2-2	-	CASSFWDRNTGELFF	TGTGCCAGCAGTTTTTGGGACAGGAACACCGGGGAGCTGTTTTTT
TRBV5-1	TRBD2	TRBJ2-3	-	CASSFGLAGATDTQYF	TGCGCCAGCAGCTTTGGACTAGCGGGGGCCACAGATACGCAGTATTTT
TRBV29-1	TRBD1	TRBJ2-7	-	CSVAGTGLEQYF	TGCAGCGTGGCCGGGACAGGGCTAGAGCAGTACTTC
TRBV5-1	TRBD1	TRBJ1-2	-	CASSPQGAPTYGYTF	TGCGCCAGCAGCCCACAGGGGGCGCCCACCTATGGCTACACCTTC
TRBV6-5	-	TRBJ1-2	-	CASSTGDSNYGYTF	TGTGCCAGCAGTACCGGAGACTCTAACTATGGCTACACCTTC
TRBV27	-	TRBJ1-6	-	CASSPHGHHDNSPLHF	TGTGCCAGCAGTCCACACGGACACCACGATAATTCACCCCTCCACTTT
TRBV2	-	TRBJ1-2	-	CASSTQGNYGYTF	TGTGCCAGCAGTACACAGGGTAACTATGGCTACACCTTC
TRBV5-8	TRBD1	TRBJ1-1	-	CASSFYRGPQRAFF	TGTGCCAGCAGCTTCTACAGGGGACCCCAGCGAGCTTTCTTT
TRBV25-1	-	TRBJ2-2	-	CASSEAGITTGELFF	TGTGCCAGCAGTGAAGCAGGAATCACCACCGGGGAGCTGTTTTTT
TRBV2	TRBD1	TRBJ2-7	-	CASTLRQGLAYEQYF	TGTGCCAGCACCCTGAGACAGGGTCTCGCCTACGAGCAGTACTTC
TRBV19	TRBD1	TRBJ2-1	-	CASSILQGTYNEQFF	TGTGCCAGTAGTATATTACAGGGGACCTACAATGAGCAGTTCTTC
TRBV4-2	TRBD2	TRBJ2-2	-	CASSHLAGGPNTGELFF	TGTGCCAGCAGCCATCTAGCGGGGGGGCCCAACACCGGGGAGCTGTTTTTT
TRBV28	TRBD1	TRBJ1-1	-	CASSSHRTGANTEAFF	TGTGCCAGCAGTTCCCATAGGACAGGGGCGAACACTGAAGCTTTCTTT
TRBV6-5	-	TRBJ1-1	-	CASIQGGGVNTEAFF	TGTGCCAGCATTCAAGGCGGGGGCGTGAACACTGAAGCTTTCTTT
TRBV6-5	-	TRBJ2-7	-	CASSTRTVWDEQYF	TGTGCCAGCAGCACCAGGACAGTGTGGGACGAGCAGTACTTC
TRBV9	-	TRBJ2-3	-	CASSIKQGGSTDTQYF	TGTGCCAGCAGCATAAAACAGGGCGGTAGCACAGATACGCAGTATTTT
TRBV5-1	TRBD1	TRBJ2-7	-	CASSPGTGQGGSYEQYF	TGCGCCAGCAGCCCCGGCACCGGACAGGGAGGCTCCTACGAGCAGTACTTC
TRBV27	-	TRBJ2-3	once	CASSLSGGAGTDTQYF	TGTGCCAGCAGTTTATCGGGGGGGGCGGGTACAGATACGCAGTATTTT
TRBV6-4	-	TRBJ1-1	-	CASSAGRGTEAFF	TGTGCCAGCAGTGCTGGGAGGGGCACTGAAGCTTTCTTT
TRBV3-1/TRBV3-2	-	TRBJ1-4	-	CASSHLQDWSEKLFF	TGTGCCAGCAGCCACCTACAGGATTGGAGTGAAAAACTGTTTTTT
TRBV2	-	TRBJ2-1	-	CASSEAPGLYNEQFF	TGTGCCAGCAGTGAAGCCCCGGGACTTTACAATGAGCAGTTCTTC
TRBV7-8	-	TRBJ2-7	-	CASSPEGAEYEQYF	TGTGCCAGCAGCCCCGAGGGTGCTGAATACGAGCAGTACTTC
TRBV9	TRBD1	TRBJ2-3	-	CASSVPDRGLADTQYF	TGTGCCAGCAGCGTCCCGGACAGGGGGCTGGCAGATACGCAGTATTTT
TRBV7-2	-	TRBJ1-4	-	CASSFGGNEKLFF	TGTGCCAGCAGCTTCGGGGGTAATGAAAAACTGTTTTTT
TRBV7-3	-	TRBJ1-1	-	CASSWRLNTEAFF	TGTGCCAGCAGCTGGAGGTTAAACACTGAAGCTTTCTTT
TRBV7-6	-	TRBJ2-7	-	CASSPAGSSYEQYF	TGTGCCAGCAGCCCGGCGGGCAGCTCCTACGAGCAGTACTTC
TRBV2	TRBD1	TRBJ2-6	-	CASSDRQGWAGANVLTF	TGTGCCAGCAGTGACCGACAGGGATGGGCTGGGGCCAACGTCCTGACTTTC
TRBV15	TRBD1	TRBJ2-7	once	CATSKGGQGPAYEQYF	TGTGCCACCAGCAAGGGGGGACAGGGTCCCGCTTACGAGCAGTACTTC
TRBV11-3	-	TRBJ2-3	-	CASSPSRGTDTQYF	TGTGCCAGCAGCCCCTCCAGGGGCACAGATACGCAGTATTTT
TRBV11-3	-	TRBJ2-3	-	CASSHRTARGTDTQYF	TGTGCCAGCAGCCATAGGACAGCCCGGGGCACAGATACGCAGTATTTT
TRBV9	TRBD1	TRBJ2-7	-	CASSVADRDGYEQYF	TGTGCCAGCAGCGTAGCGGACAGGGACGGATACGAGCAGTACTTC
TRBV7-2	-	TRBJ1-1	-	CASSFDRSAEAFF	TGTGCCAGCAGCTTCGACAGATCCGCTGAAGCTTTCTTT
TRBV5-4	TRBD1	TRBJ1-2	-	CASRQTGSFNYGYTF	TGTGCCAGCAGGCAGACAGGGTCCTTTAACTATGGCTACACCTTC
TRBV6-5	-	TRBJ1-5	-	CASRRQAYSNQPQHF	TGTGCCAGCAGACGACAAGCCTATAGCAATCAGCCCCAGCATTTT
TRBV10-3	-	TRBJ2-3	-	CAIKDNTDTQYF	TGTGCCATCAAGGACAATACAGATACGCAGTATTTT
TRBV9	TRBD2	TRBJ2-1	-	CASSVGGGSEQFF	TGTGCCAGCAGCGTTGGTGGCGGGAGTGAGCAGTTCTTC
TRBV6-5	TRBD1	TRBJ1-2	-	CASTLGGQGKGYTF	TGTGCCAGCACCCTTGGGGGACAGGGGAAAGGCTACACCTTC
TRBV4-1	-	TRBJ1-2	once	CASSQDTVNYGYTF	TGCGCCAGCAGCCAAGATACGGTGAACTATGGCTACACCTTC
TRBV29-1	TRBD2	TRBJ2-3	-	CSVGTSGGADTQYF	TGCAGCGTTGGGACTAGCGGGGGGGCAGATACGCAGTATTTT
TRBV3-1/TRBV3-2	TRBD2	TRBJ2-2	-	CASSQAGGRGTGELFF	TGTGCCAGCAGCCAGGCGGGGGGCCGGGGCACCGGGGAGCTGTTTTTT
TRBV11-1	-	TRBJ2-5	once	CASSLARSVETQYF	TGTGCCAGCAGCTTAGCGCGTTCGGTAGAGACCCAGTACTTC
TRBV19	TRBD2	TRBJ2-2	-	CASSIGAGVGELFF	TGTGCCAGTAGTATCGGAGCGGGAGTCGGGGAGCTGTTTTTT
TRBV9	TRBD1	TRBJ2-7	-	CASSAGQGTYEQYF	TGTGCCAGCAGCGCCGGACAGGGGACCTACGAGCAGTACTTC
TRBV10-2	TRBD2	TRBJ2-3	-	CASSESSGGDTQYF	TGCGCCAGCAGTGAGTCGAGCGGGGGAGATACGCAGTATTTT
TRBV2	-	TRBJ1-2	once	CASSRVLGGYTF	TGTGCCAGCAGCCGCGTTCTCGGTGGCTACACCTTC
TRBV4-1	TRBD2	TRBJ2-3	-	CASSQGSGGSTDTQYF	TGCGCCAGCAGCCAGGGAAGCGGGGGGAGCACAGATACGCAGTATTTT
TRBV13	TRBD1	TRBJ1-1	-	CASSLYRRRQGISMNTEAFF	TGTGCCAGCAGCTTATATCGTAGACGACAGGGTATATCCATGAACACTGAAGCTTTCTTT